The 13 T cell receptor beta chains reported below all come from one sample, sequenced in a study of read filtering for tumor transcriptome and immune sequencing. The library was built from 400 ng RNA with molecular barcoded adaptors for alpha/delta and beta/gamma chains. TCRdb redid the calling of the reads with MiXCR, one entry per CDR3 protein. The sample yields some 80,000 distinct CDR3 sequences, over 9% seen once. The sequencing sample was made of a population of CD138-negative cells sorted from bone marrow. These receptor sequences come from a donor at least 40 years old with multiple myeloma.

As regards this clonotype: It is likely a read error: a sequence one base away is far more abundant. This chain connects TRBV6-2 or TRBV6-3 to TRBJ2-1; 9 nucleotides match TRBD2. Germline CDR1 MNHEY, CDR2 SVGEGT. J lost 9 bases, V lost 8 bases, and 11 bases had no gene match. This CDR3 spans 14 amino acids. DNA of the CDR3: TGTGCCAGCCGAACTGGCGGGAGGGCCGGTGAGCAGTTCTTC. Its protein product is CASRTGGRAGEQFF.

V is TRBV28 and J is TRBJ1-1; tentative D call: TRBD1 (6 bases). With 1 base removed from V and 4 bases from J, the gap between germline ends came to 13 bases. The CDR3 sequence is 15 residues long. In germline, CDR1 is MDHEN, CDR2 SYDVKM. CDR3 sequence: CASSLSTGRSTEAFF. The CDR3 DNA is TGTGCCAGCAGTTTATCAACAGGGAGGAGCACTGAAGCTTTCTTT.

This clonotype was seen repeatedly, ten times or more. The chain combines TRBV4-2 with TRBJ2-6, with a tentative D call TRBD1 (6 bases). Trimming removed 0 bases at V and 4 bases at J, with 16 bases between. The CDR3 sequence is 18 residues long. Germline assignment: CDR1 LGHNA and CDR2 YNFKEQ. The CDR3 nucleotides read TGTGCCAGCAGCCAAGAAGTCCAGGGGTCCGGGGGGGCCAACGTCCTGACTTTC. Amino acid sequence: CASSQEVQGSGGANVLTF.

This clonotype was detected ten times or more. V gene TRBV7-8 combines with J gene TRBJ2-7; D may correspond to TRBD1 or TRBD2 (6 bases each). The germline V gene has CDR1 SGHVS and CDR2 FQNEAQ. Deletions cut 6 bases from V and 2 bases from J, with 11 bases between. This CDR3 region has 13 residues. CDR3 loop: CASRPGATYEQYF. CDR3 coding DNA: TGTGCCAGCAGGCCGGGGGCCACCTACGAGCAGTACTTC.

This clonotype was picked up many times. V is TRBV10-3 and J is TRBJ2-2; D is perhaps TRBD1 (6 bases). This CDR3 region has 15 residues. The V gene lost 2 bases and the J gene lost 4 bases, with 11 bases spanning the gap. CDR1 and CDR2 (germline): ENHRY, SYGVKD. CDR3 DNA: TGTGCCATCAGTGAGACAGGGTCCCGCACCGGGGAGCTGTTTTTT. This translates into CAISETGSRTGELFF.

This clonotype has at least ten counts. The CDR3 protein is CASSHPERGYEQYF. The DNA of the CDR3 is TGTGCCAGCAGCCATCCGGAAAGGGGTTACGAGCAGTACTTC. The chain employs TRBV3-1 and TRBJ2-7; D might be TRBD1 (5 bases). Per the germline V gene, CDR1 is LGHDT and CDR2 is YNNKEL (reference sequence). The CDR3 is 14 amino acids. The V gene lost 3 bases and the J gene lost 4 bases, with 13 bases spanning the gap.

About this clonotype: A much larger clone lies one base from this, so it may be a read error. CDR3 loop: CASSPQRIQETQYF. DNA of the CDR3: TGTGCCAGCAGCCCACAGAGGATCCAAGAGACCCAGTACTTC. The chain couples TRBV5-5 to TRBJ2-5; D call uncertain. This CDR3 is built from 14 residues. Germline loops: CDR1 SGHKS, CDR2 YYEKEE (reference sequence). V lost 4 bases and J lost 1, with 11 bases in between.

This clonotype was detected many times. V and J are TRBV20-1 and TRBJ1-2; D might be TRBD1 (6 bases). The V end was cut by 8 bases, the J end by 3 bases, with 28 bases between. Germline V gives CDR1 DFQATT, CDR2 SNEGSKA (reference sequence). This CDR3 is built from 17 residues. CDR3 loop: CSPRDPGTRTLHYGYTF. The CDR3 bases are TGCAGTCCCCGGGATCCAGGGACAAGGACGCTTCACTATGGCTACACCTTC.

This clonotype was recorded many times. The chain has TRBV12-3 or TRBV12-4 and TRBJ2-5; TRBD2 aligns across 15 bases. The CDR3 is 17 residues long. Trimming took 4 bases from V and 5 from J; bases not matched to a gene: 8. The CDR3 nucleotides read TGTGCCAGCAGTTCCCGGACTAGCGGGAGGGCAGGGGAGACCCAGTACTTC. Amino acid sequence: CASSSRTSGRAGETQYF.

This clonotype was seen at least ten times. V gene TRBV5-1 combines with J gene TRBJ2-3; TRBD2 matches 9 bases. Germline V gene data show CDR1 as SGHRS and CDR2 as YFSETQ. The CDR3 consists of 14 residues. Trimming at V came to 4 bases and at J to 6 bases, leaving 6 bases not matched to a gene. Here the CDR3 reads CASSPGTSRDTQYF. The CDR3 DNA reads TGCGCCAGCAGCCCTGGGACTAGCCGGGATACGCAGTATTTT.

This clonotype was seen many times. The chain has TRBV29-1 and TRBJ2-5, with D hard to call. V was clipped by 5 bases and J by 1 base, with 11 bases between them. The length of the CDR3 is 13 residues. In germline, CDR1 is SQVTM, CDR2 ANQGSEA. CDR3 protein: CSVRRRPQETQYF. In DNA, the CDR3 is TGCAGCGTTCGGAGAAGGCCCCAAGAGACCCAGTACTTC.

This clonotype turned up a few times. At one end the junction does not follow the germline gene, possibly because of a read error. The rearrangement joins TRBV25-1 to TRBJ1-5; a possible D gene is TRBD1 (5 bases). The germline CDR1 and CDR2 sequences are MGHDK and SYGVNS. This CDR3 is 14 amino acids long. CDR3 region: CASSGIGDAQPQRF. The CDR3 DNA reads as TGTGCCAGCAGTGGCATTGGGGACGCTCAGCCCCAGCGTTTT.

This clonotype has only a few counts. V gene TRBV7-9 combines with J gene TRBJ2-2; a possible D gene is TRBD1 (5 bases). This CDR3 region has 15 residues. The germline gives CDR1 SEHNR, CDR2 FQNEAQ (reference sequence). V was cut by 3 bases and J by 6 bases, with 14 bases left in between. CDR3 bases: TGTGCCAGCAGCTTCTTTTCAGGGCCCGCCGGGGAGCTGTTTTTT. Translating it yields CASSFFSGPAGELFF.